Listed below are T cell receptor beta chains from one sample, sequenced in a study of blood T cell repertoires in COVID-19. The assay was immunoSEQ multiplex PCR, and TCRdb's table has in-frame clones only and misses some. The table includes tens of thousands of clones, less than 85% detected once. Sample: peripheral blood. All receptors come from an elderly man with active or convalescent COVID-19. CDR3s include the opening cysteine and the closing phenylalanine or tryptophan. Fields, in order: clone size, V gene, D gene, J gene, CDR3 DNA, CDR3 protein. D genes are given only for firm matches. The listing skips clone size in some rows; elsewhere it reads once, few, many or a size class.

.,TRBV9,TRBD1,TRBJ2-1,TGTGCCAGCAGCGCCGTCGGGACAGGGAACAATGAGCAGTTCTTC,CASSAVGTGNNEQFF
once,TRBV5-8,.,TRBJ1-1,TGTGCCAGCAGCTTGGCCTATAACACTGAAGCTTTCTTT,CASSLAYNTEAFF
.,TRBV7-6,.,TRBJ2-7,TGTGCCAGCAGCCGTGGCGGCGGTGGCTCCTACGAGCAGTACTTC,CASSRGGGGSYEQYF
.,TRBV19,TRBD1,TRBJ1-4,TGTGCCAGTAGAACCGGGACAGATTATGAAAAACTGTTTTTT,CASRTGTDYEKLFF
.,TRBV28,TRBD1,TRBJ1-3,TGTGCCAGCAGTTTAGGGCAGGGGGCTGGAAACACCATATATTTT,CASSLGQGAGNTIYF
.,TRBV27,.,TRBJ2-1,TGTGCCAGCATCCCTGGCGAGGGTTTCGGTGAGCAGTTCTTC,CASIPGEGFGEQFF
few,TRBV3-1/TRBV3-2,.,TRBJ1-1,TGTGCCAGCAGCGAAGGGGCAATAAACACTGAAGCTTTCTTT,CASSEGAINTEAFF
.,TRBV9,.,TRBJ2-2,TGTGCCAGCGCCTCACAACGCACCGGGGAGCTGTTTTTT,CASASQRTGELFF
.,TRBV4-1,.,TRBJ2-2,TGCGCCAGCAGCCCTTCCGGGACACTTAACACCGGGGAGCTGTTTTTT,CASSPSGTLNTGELFF
.,TRBV3-1/TRBV3-2,TRBD1,TRBJ1-1,TGTGCCAGCAGCCAAGAGGGCCGGACAGGTGCTTTCTTT,CASSQEGRTGAFF
.,TRBV10-3,.,TRBJ1-2,TGTGCCATCAGTGAGTCGAATTACAGGGCTAACTATGGCTACACCTTC,CAISESNYRANYGYTF
.,TRBV5-8,.,TRBJ1-2,TGTGCCAGCAGCTTGACAGGGTATGGCTACACCTTC,CASSLTGYGYTF
.,TRBV19,.,TRBJ2-3,TGTGCCAGTGGGTTCTTGGCAGGGGGGACAGATACGCAGTATTTT,CASGFLAGGTDTQYF
.,TRBV25-1,TRBD2,TRBJ2-1,TGTGCCAGCAGCCTGACTAGCGGGAGGGCCGGTTTGGCGTCCCGGCAGTTCTTC,CASSLTSGRAGLASRQFF
.,TRBV6-5,.,TRBJ2-7,TGTGCCAGCGCAGGGGCGCGCGGCTACGAGCAGTACTTC,CASAGARGYEQYF
.,TRBV7-2,.,TRBJ2-1,TGTGCCAGCAGCTTACTTGGGGGGATGTCCAATGAGCAGTTCTTC,CASSLLGGMSNEQFF
.,TRBV19,TRBD1,TRBJ2-5,TGTGCCAGCAGGGACAGGGGAAGGGGGGAGACCCAGTACTTC,CASRDRGRGETQYF
.,TRBV3-1/TRBV3-2,TRBD1,TRBJ1-3,TGTGCCAGCGCCCCAAGGACAGGGGGAAACACCATATATTTT,CASAPRTGGNTIYF
.,TRBV27,.,TRBJ1-6,TGTGCCAGCAGTTTTCCCGTTGGAGGGGTTCCCCATTCACCCCTCCACTTT,CASSFPVGGVPHSPLHF
.,TRBV12-3/TRBV12-4,.,TRBJ2-1,TGTGCCAGCAGTTGGGTCTTGCAGGGTGAGCAGTTCTTC,CASSWVLQGEQFF
.,TRBV5-4,TRBD2,TRBJ2-2,TGTGCCAGCAGCTTGGGTTTTAGCGGGGCTACCGGGGAGCTGTTTTTT,CASSLGFSGATGELFF
.,TRBV19,.,TRBJ1-4,TGTGCCAGTAGCTTATATGAAAAACTGTTTTTT,CASSLYEKLFF
.,TRBV28,TRBD2,TRBJ2-5,TGTGCCAGCAGCCAGTACAGGCAACTAGCGGGAGAAGAGACCCAGTACTTC,CASSQYRQLAGEETQYF
.,TRBV3-1/TRBV3-2,TRBD2,TRBJ2-3,TGTGCCAGCAACCCAAAGAGCGGGGGGGCCGAAGATACGCAGTATTTT,CASNPKSGGAEDTQYF
few,TRBV27,.,TRBJ1-2,TGTGCCAGCAGCCCCGGGACACCGTATGGCTACACCTTC,CASSPGTPYGYTF
.,TRBV2,TRBD1,TRBJ2-1,TGTGCCAGCACTCCCGGGACAGGACATAATGAGCAGTTCTTC,CASTPGTGHNEQFF